This T cell receptor (beta chain) was profiled in a study of cytomegalovirus exposure and HLA in healthy donors (dated by TCRdb to between 2016 and 2019). About the full investigation: The approximately 710 repertoires of the first cohort and the roughly 110 validation repertoires were produced on the same platform, according to a later analysis. To predict cytomegalovirus infection status, the study combined high-throughput TCR immunosequencing, statistical association of individual TCRs with disease status, and machine learning. In addition to the first cohort of 666 subjects, a separate validation cohort of 120 different subjects was used. The study was designed to test whether signatures of past pathogen exposure could be identified by cataloging public T cell receptors.

Comment on this clone: Its recognized antigen is unknown. Base qualities are not provided; no much larger clone lies one nucleotide away.

The donors belonged to the validation cohort of around 110 subjects, which was separate from the 666-subject first cohort. What the work shows at the level of the full study, not this receptor alone: A later analysis found that TCRs clustered in the first cohort also tended to co-occur in the 110 or so validation repertoires, with approximately 93% of cluster scores above 0. The validation cohort had no HLA typing available for a later analysis, so co-occurrence within that cohort was assessed over all 120 or so repertoires. Cytomegalovirus status was reported to be diagnosed by the classifier with high specificity and sensitivity in both the original and validation cohorts. In vitro tests confirmed that a few of the cytomegalovirus-associated TCR beta chains recognize cytomegalovirus antigens. While some public TCRs were present in many individuals, most TCR sequences turned up only very rarely across donors. The study listed 164 TCR beta chains as associated with cytomegalovirus. The authors suggested that the approach could potentially be generalized to other disease states and immunological phenotypes.

The CDR3 spans 15 residues, from the cysteine through the phenylalanine. The retained sequence is limited to the CDR3, 45 bases, with the frame set at the first base. V is cut back by 4 bases and J by 6 bases, with 10 bases in the junction unmatched. CDR1 and CDR2 (SEHNR, FQNEAQ) derive from the germline V gene (reference sequence). Library creation used the immunoSEQ multiplex PCR assay. The paper's data handling went like this. To diagnose cytomegalovirus status from the catalog of TCR beta chain sequences, a statistical classification framework was built. TCRdb provides this immuneACCESS table in a form limited to in-frame rearrangements. Some clones are lacking; in checked studies, under half of them reflect an unresolved V gene, and why the rest are absent is not known. That table furnishes V, J and clone size, whereas the DNA furnished D and trimming. This sample comprises 100,000 to 120,000 clones, around nine tenths of them detected only once. Of the sample, more than 1.4% falls within the top ten clones.

This TCR came from a woman under 40 in good health and CMV-seropositive. The chain joins TRBV7-9 to TRBJ2-3; 7 central nucleotides agree with TRBD2. Sequencing was done on a sample of PBMCs. Read as DNA, the sequence is TGTGCCAGCAGCTGGTGGGCGGGGGAATTGGATACGCAGTATTTT. It is translated as CASSWWAGELDTQYF.